Shown below are 13 T cell receptor beta chains from a single sample sequenced in a study of vaccination effects on CD4 cells after COVID-19. TCRdb keeps only in-frame clones here, not all; method: immunoSEQ multiplex PCR. The sample includes tens of thousands of clones, nearly 75% of them seen just once. These receptors lack a known antigen. Viral peptide pools were used in the ViraFEST assay to expand antigen-specific CD4+ T cells, and sequencing came afterward. Following culture for more than 9 days, CD4+ T cells were isolated. Of the BNT162b2 and mRNA-1273 vaccines, participants received two doses of one or the other. The specimen comprised CD4+ T cells from PBMCs cultured with HCoV-OC43 spike peptides, sampled after COVID-19 vaccination. The subset here: HCoV-OC43 spike overlapping peptide pool stimulation. The receptor set was obtained from a human donor who received a COVID-19 vaccine.

V gene TRBV6-5 combines with J gene TRBJ1-1; 10 positions agree with TRBD1. The J segment lost 6 bases and the V segment lost 6 bases, leaving 4 bases of the junction unmatched. Germline V gene data show CDR1 as MNHEY and CDR2 as SVGAGI. This CDR3 region has 13 residues. CDR3 sequence (DNA): TGTGCCAGCAGGGACAGGGGGATCGCTGAAGCTTTCTTT. It specifies CASRDRGIAEAFF.

V and J are TRBV7-8 and TRBJ1-2; unclear D gene. Germline lookup yields CDR1 SGHVS and CDR2 FQNEAQ. Trimming took off 8 bases at V and 1 base at J, with 17 bases between the two ends. The CDR3 spans 15 residues. CDR3 DNA: TGTGCCAGCGGGCGGAATGCGGGCGGTAACTATGGCTACACCTTC. The encoded protein is CASGRNAGGNYGYTF.

This sequence joins TRBV6-5 and TRBJ2-1; possible D gene TRBD1, 6 bases. Trimming left V 6 bases short and J 4 bases short, with 16 bases between. Germline lookup yields CDR1 MNHEY and CDR2 SVGAGI. CDR3 size: 15 residues. CDR3 in amino acids: CASSLRDTLYNEQFF. Written as DNA, the CDR3 is TGTGCCAGCAGCCTCCGGGACACACTATACAATGAGCAGTTCTTC.

The V gene is TRBV6-5, the J gene TRBJ2-7; 7 positions match TRBD1. The CDR3 totals 15 residues. Germline V gives CDR1 MNHEY, CDR2 SVGAGI. The junction had 13 bases not matched to a gene; V was cut back by 6 bases and J by 5 bases. CDR3: CASRVGPQGYHEQYF. The CDR3 DNA is TGTGCCAGCAGAGTAGGGCCACAGGGGTACCACGAGCAGTACTTC.

The J gene is TRBJ1-2, the V gene TRBV6-5; D not certain. V dropped 2 bases and J dropped 7 bases, with 8 bases sitting between them. Germline loops: CDR1 MNHEY, CDR2 SVGAGI. The CDR3 covers 12 residues. The CDR3: CASSYERLGYTF. In DNA form, the CDR3 reads TGTGCCAGCAGTTACGAACGCCTTGGCTACACCTTC.

The genes are TRBV5-1 and TRBJ2-3; 7 bases line up with TRBD1. The ends lost 0 bases at V and 4 bases at J; junction bases unmatched: 2. The CDR3 sequence is 14 residues long. The germline V gene encodes CDR1 SGHRS and CDR2 YFSETQ. CDR3: CASSLAQGADTQYF. The CDR3 DNA sequence: TGCGCCAGCAGCTTGGCGCAGGGGGCAGATACGCAGTATTTT. Variable domain in full (rest from reference TRBV5-1 and TRBJ2-3): KAGVTQTPRYLIKTRGQQVTLSCSPISGHRSVSWYQQTPGQGLQFLFEYFSETQRNKGNFPGRFSGRQFSNSRSEMNVSTLELGDSALYLCASSLAQGADTQYFGPGTRLTVL.

A few counts support this clone. The chain recombines TRBV19 with TRBJ1-5, with TRBD1 matching 7 bases. V shed 7 bases and J 6 bases; nucleotides not matched to a gene: 9. Looked up from germline, CDR1 is LNHDA and CDR2 is SQIVND (reference sequence). CDR3 length equals 14 residues. CDR3 in amino acids: CASTPTQGIQPQHF. The CDR3 region has the DNA TGTGCCAGTACTCCAACACAGGGGATTCAGCCCCAGCATTTT.

V gene TRBV5-1 combines with J gene TRBJ1-1; no clear D. The CDR3 is 15 residues long. The V gene's germline CDR1 is SGHRS and CDR2 YFSETQ. Trimming left V 0 bases short and J 1 base short, with 10 bases between. The CDR3 DNA sequence: TGCGCCAGCAGCTTGGTTCTGGATTCGAACACTGAAGCTTTCTTT. Its protein is CASSLVLDSNTEAFF.

V and J are TRBV6-1 and TRBJ2-1; D is unclear. The ends were cut back, 4 bases at V and 0 bases at J, with 16 bases in the middle. Germline V gives CDR1 MNHNS, CDR2 SASEGT. This CDR3 has 17 residues. This chain's CDR3 is CASSGDGPHGSYNEQFF. The CDR3 nucleotides read TGTGCCAGCAGTGGTGACGGGCCACATGGCTCCTACAATGAGCAGTTCTTC.

This clone was seen just once. The J gene is TRBJ1-1, the V gene TRBV9, with D possibly TRBD1 on 5 matching bases. Germline V gene sequence: CDR1 SGDLS, CDR2 YYNGEE. V shed 3 bases and J shed 2 bases, with 14 bases lying between them. The CDR3 has 15 amino acids. The DNA of the CDR3 is TGTGCCAGCAGCGCCCAGACAGCCGATAACACTGAAGCTTTCTTT. Encoded protein: CASSAQTADNTEAFF.

V is TRBV1 and J is TRBJ1-2. TRBV1 is listed as a pseudogene. The CDR3 length is 15 residues. The CDR3 nucleotides are TGCACCAGCAGGGACGGAGCCAAAACTAACTATGGCTACACCTTC. The encoded protein is CTSRDGAKTNYGYTF.

The V call is TRBV7-9, the J call TRBJ1-1; D perhaps matches TRBD1 (6 bases). Trimming took off 3 bases at V and 5 bases at J, with 13 bases between the two ends. This CDR3 is 14 amino acids long. The germline gives CDR1 SEHNR, CDR2 FQNEAQ (reference sequence). The DNA for the CDR3 is TGTGCCAGCAGCTTGGGGGGGGCGCGGACTGAAGCTTTCTTT. Its translation is CASSLGGARTEAFF.

This clone was detected only a few times. V and J are TRBV11-3 and TRBJ1-1; TRBD1 is a possible D gene (6 bases). From germline, CDR1 is SGHNT and CDR2 YENEEA. Trimming left V 5 bases short and J 1 base short, with 11 bases between. The CDR3 contains 14 residues. In DNA form, the CDR3 reads TGTGCCAGCAGCCCTCCAGGGGCGAACACTGAAGCTTTCTTT. Amino acid sequence: CASSPPGANTEAFF.